Listed here are 26 T cell receptor beta chains from one sample, sequenced in a study of blood T cell repertoires in COVID-19. The data were produced by immunoSEQ multiplex PCR, yet TCRdb's version contains in-frame clones alone and is incomplete. The table has around 300,000 clones, 88% seen once. Sequenced material: PBMCs or T cells enriched from blood (not recorded which). The origin of the receptors is a woman aged 45-65 years who had recovered from COVID-19.

This sequence joins TRBV19 and TRBJ1-1; 9 bases agree with TRBD1. Germline CDR1 reads LNHDA; CDR2 reads SQIVND (reference sequence). V was pared by 5 bases and J by 3 bases, with 13 bases of the junction left unmatched. The CDR3 totals 17 residues. The CDR3 is CASSFGQGRRLDTEAFF. DNA for the CDR3: TGTGCCAGTAGTTTCGGACAGGGGAGAAGATTGGACACTGAAGCTTTCTTT.

The chain has TRBV11-2 and TRBJ1-1; TRBD1 might be the D (5 bases). The CDR3 spans 13 residues. Trimming took off 7 bases at V and 1 base at J, with 10 bases between the two ends. The germline gives CDR1 SGHAT, CDR2 FQNNGV. CDR3 residues: CASTLRGNTEAFF. CDR3 sequence (DNA): TGTGCCAGCACTTTAAGGGGGAACACTGAAGCTTTCTTT.

The chain has TRBV6-5 and TRBJ1-4; D might be TRBD1 (5 bases). V dropped 0 bases and J dropped 8 bases, with 13 bases sitting between them. The germline CDR1 and CDR2 sequences are MNHEY and SVGAGI. This CDR3 is 15 amino acids long. DNA of the CDR3: TGTGCCAGCAGTTACTCTGGTGGGGCTGGGGAAAAACTGTTTTTT. This translates into CASSYSGGAGEKLFF.

This chain uses TRBV5-1 with TRBJ2-1; 9 positions agree with TRBD2. With 6 bases clipped from V and 3 bases from J, the junction kept 7 bases outside the gene matches. CDR1 is SGHRS, CDR2 YFSETQ, per germline. The CDR3 runs to 15 residues. Written as DNA, the CDR3 is TGCGCCAGCACGCCCGGGACTAGCAGCTACAATGAGCAGTTCTTC. Translating gives CASTPGTSSYNEQFF.

The J gene is TRBJ2-2, the V gene TRBV29-1; tentative D call: TRBD2 (6 bases). The CDR3 runs to 12 residues. Trimming removed 5 bases from V and 6 bases from J, with 10 bases in between. CDR1 is SQVTM, CDR2 ANQGSEA, per germline. CDR3 DNA sequence: TGCAGCGTTTCCCCGGGAGCCGGGGAGCTGTTTTTT. It encodes CSVSPGAGELFF.

V gene TRBV9 combines with J gene TRBJ2-2; 10 nucleotides agree with TRBD2. The length of the CDR3 is 17 residues. V was pared by 0 bases and J by 5 bases, with 7 bases of the junction left unmatched. From germline, CDR1 is SGDLS and CDR2 YYNGEE. The CDR3: CASSVGLAGVGTGELFF. The CDR3 bases are TGTGCCAGCAGCGTAGGGCTAGCGGGAGTAGGGACCGGGGAGCTGTTTTTT.

This sequence joins TRBV6-2 or TRBV6-3 and TRBJ1-5, with D tentatively TRBD1 (5 bases). V was trimmed by 0 bases and J by 0 bases, leaving 18 bases between them. This CDR3 comprises 19 residues. Germline CDR1 reads MNHEY; CDR2 reads SVGEGT. The CDR3 DNA sequence: TGTGCCAGCAGTTACTCTATGGGGCATGGGCCGTATAGCAATCAGCCCCAGCATTTT. Protein product: CASSYSMGHGPYSNQPQHF.

The chain recombines TRBV5-4 with TRBJ1-5; 7 bases agree with TRBD1. V shed 4 bases and J 4 bases; nucleotides not matched to a gene: 8. There are 15 residues in the CDR3. Germline lookup yields CDR1 SGHNT and CDR2 YYREEE (reference sequence). In nucleotides, the CDR3 is TGTGCCAGCAGCACCGGGGGACAGAGGAATCAGCCCCAGCATTTT. Translating it yields CASSTGGQRNQPQHF. Supplemented by reference TRBV5-4 and TRBJ1-5, the full variable domain reads ETGVTQSPTHLIKTRGQQVTLRCSSQSGHNTVSWYQQALGQGPQFIFQYYREEENGRGNFPPRFSGLQFPNYSSELNVNALELDDSALYLCASSTGGQRNQPQHFGDGTRLSIL.

The CDR3 loop reads CASSATNYEQYF. The CDR3 region has the DNA TGTGCCAGCAGCGCGACAAACTACGAGCAGTACTTC. The chain couples TRBV7-2 to TRBJ2-7; D unresolved. V dropped 5 bases and J dropped 3 bases, with 8 bases sitting between them. Germline loops: CDR1 SGHTA, CDR2 FQGNSA. This CDR3 has 12 amino acids.

Here the CDR3 reads CASSLWEGQGDEQFF. CDR3 nucleotide sequence: TGTGCCAGCAGTTTATGGGAGGGACAGGGCGATGAGCAGTTCTTC. The chain recombines TRBV28 with TRBJ2-1; 9 nucleotides line up with TRBD1. Unmatched junction bases numbered 5, after V lost 0 bases and J lost 8 bases. Looked up from germline, CDR1 is MDHEN and CDR2 is SYDVKM. CDR3 size: 15 residues.

The chain uses TRBV7-8 and TRBJ2-7; TRBD2 is a possible D gene (5 bases). The CDR3 length is 15 residues. CDR1 is SGHVS, CDR2 FQNEAQ, per germline. V was shortened by 2 bases and J by 3 bases, with 14 bases between the two germline ends. The CDR3 DNA is TGTGCCAGCAGCTTACTATCGACTATTGGCTACGAGCAGTACTTC. This translates into CASSLLSTIGYEQYF. Full variable domain (remainder filled in from reference TRBV7-8 and TRBJ2-7): GAGVSQSPRYKVAKRGQDVALRCDPISGHVSLFWYQQALGQGPEFLTYFQNEAQLDKSGLPSDRFFAERPEGSVSTLKIQRTQQEDSAVYLCASSLLSTIGYEQYFGPGTRLTVT.

This rearrangement joins TRBV6-4 to TRBJ2-1; 7 bases map to TRBD2. With V trimmed by 7 bases and J by 5 bases, 8 bases remained unmatched. The CDR3 totals 14 residues. Germline V gives CDR1 MRHNA, CDR2 SNTAGT. The CDR3 nucleotides read TGTGCCAGCATGGTTAGAGCGGGGAACAATGAGCAGTTCTTC. Its protein product is CASMVRAGNNEQFF.

J is TRBJ1-3 and V is TRBV25-1; 8 bases map to TRBD1. The V gene's germline CDR1 is MGHDK and CDR2 SYGVNS. The V gene end was trimmed by 8 bases and the J gene end by 4 bases; junction bases not matched to a gene: 4. This CDR3 contains 13 residues. The CDR3: CASSGQVGNTIYF. The DNA of the CDR3 is TGTGCCAGCTCGGGACAGGTGGGAAACACCATATATTTT.

The rearrangement joins TRBV6-2 or TRBV6-3 to TRBJ2-6, with D possibly being TRBD2 (5 bases). Trimming took 5 bases from V and 11 from J, leaving 13 bases between them. Germline-derived CDR1 and CDR2 are MNHEY and SVGEGT. The CDR3 has 13 amino acids. The CDR3 DNA is TGTGCCAGCAGTCCCGTCGGGGATGACGTCCTGACTTTC. Residues: CASSPVGDDVLTF.

This chain uses TRBV28 with TRBJ1-1; the match to TRBD1 covers 7 bases. CDR3 length equals 14 residues. V shed 4 bases, J shed 5 bases, and the junction held 7 bases outside the gene matches. Germline values: CDR1 MDHEN, CDR2 SYDVKM. CDR3 in DNA: TGTGCCAGCAGTTACAGGAGGGGGCGGACTGAAGCTTTCTTT. Translating gives CASSYRRGRTEAFF.

This chain connects TRBV29-1 to TRBJ2-7; 11 bases match TRBD2. This CDR3 comprises 14 residues. V was pared by 3 bases and J by 6 bases, with 7 bases of the junction left unmatched. Germline values: CDR1 SQVTM, CDR2 ANQGSEA. CDR3 residues: CSVERLAGGGEQYF. The CDR3 DNA is TGCAGCGTTGAGCGTCTAGCGGGAGGCGGCGAGCAGTACTTC.

J is TRBJ2-7 and V is TRBV24-1; D unclear. The germline gives CDR1 KGHDR, CDR2 SFDVKD. CDR3 size: 14 residues. The V and J ends lost 4 bases and 2 bases respectively, with 11 bases between them. The CDR3 DNA reads TGTGCCACCAGTGAGTCCAACAGAGCCTACGAGCAGTACTTC. This encodes CATSESNRAYEQYF.

The count of this clone is one. The chain recombines TRBV7-8 with TRBJ2-3, with 10 bases lining up with TRBD2. The CDR3 sequence is 16 residues long. V gave up 4 bases and J gave up 2 bases; unmatched junction bases: 6. Per the germline V gene, CDR1 is SGHVS and CDR2 is FQNEAQ. The DNA for the CDR3 is TGTGCCAGCAGCTCGCTAGCGGGAGTTAACACAGATACGCAGTATTTT. Amino acid sequence: CASSSLAGVNTDTQYF.

V is TRBV4-2 and J is TRBJ1-2; 8 bases map to TRBD1. CDR3 size: 17 residues. With V trimmed by 4 bases and J by 4 bases, 14 bases remained unmatched. CDR1 and CDR2 (germline): LGHNA, YNFKEQ. CDR3 sequence reads: CASSRSGTGERLYGYTF. The CDR3 nucleotides are TGTGCCAGCAGCCGCTCCGGGACAGGCGAACGCCTCTATGGCTACACCTTC.

Concerning this clone: Other DNA sequences of this sample code for an identical CDR3. The chain joins TRBV2 to TRBJ2-5; 7 positions match TRBD1. Germline V gives CDR1 SNHLY, CDR2 FYNNEI. V was clipped by 8 bases and J by 1 base; unmatched bases: 4. The CDR3 extends over 13 amino acids. The CDR3 nucleotides are TGTGCCAGCCGCAGGGACAGCCAAGAGACCCAGTACTTC. It encodes CASRRDSQETQYF.

This clone has a handful of counts. The chain is built from TRBV6-2 or TRBV6-3 and TRBJ2-7, with a weak D call TRBD2 (5 bases). Per the germline V gene, CDR1 is MNHEY and CDR2 is SVGEGT. This CDR3 region has 16 residues. Trimming left V 0 bases short and J 0 bases short, with 12 bases between. The CDR3 reads CASSYSIGSDSYEQYF. CDR3 nucleotides: TGTGCCAGCAGTTACTCGATAGGTAGCGACTCCTACGAGCAGTACTTC.

As regards this clone: Other DNA sequences in the same sample also yield this CDR3. The rearrangement links TRBV12-3 or TRBV12-4 to TRBJ1-2, with 9 bases lining up with TRBD1. The CDR3 sequence is 13 residues long. The V and J ends lost 11 bases and 3 bases, in that order; junction bases with no gene match: 7. CDR3 DNA sequence: TGTGCCTCAAGGACAGGGGTTCACTATGGCTACACCTTC. It specifies CASRTGVHYGYTF.

The chain carries TRBV6-1 and TRBJ2-1; 8 bases align to TRBD1. V trimming: 3 bases; J trimming: 8 bases; junction bases outside the gene matches: 6. Per germline, CDR1 MNHNS and CDR2 SASEGT. CDR3 length equals 14 residues. CDR3 protein: CASSDTGGSDEQFF. CDR3 in DNA: TGTGCCAGCAGTGATACAGGGGGATCGGATGAGCAGTTCTTC.

The chain employs TRBV14 and TRBJ1-5; the D gene is possibly TRBD1 (6 bases). The germline CDR1 and CDR2 sequences are SGHDN and FVKESK. The V and J ends lost 6 bases and 4 bases respectively, with 10 bases between them. This CDR3 region has 13 residues. CDR3 nucleotides: TGTGCCAGCAGTACAACAGGGAATCAGCCCCAGCATTTT. It encodes CASSTTGNQPQHF.

The V and J genes are TRBV29-1 and TRBJ2-7; 10 positions match TRBD1. The CDR3 has 12 amino acids. V lost 8 bases, J lost 2 bases, and 3 bases stayed unmatched. CDR1 and CDR2 from the germline V gene are SQVTM and ANQGSEA. CDR3 in amino acids: CSMGQGPYEQYF. The CDR3 coding sequence is TGCAGCATGGGACAGGGGCCCTACGAGCAGTACTTC.

V and J are TRBV4-3 and TRBJ1-5; no reliable D call. Trimming took 0 bases from V and 2 from J, leaving 11 bases between them. The CDR3 is 16 residues long. The germline CDR1 and CDR2 sequences are LGHNA and YSLEER. For the CDR3, the DNA is TGCGCCAGCAGCCAAGAACCCAACGGAGGCAATCAGCCCCAGCATTTT. Protein product: CASSQEPNGGNQPQHF.